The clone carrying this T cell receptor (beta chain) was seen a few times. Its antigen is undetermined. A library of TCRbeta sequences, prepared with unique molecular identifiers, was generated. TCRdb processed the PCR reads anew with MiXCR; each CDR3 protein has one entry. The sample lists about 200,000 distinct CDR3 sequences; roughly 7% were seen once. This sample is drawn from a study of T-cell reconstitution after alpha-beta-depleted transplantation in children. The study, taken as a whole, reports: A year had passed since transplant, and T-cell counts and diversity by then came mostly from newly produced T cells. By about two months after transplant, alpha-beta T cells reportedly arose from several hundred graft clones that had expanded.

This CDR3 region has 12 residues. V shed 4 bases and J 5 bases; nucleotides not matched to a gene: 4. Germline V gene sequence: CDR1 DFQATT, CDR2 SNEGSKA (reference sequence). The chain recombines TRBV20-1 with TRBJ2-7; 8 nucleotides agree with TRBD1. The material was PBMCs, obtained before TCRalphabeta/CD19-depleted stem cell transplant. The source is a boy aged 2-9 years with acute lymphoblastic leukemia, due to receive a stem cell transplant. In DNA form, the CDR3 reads TGCAGTGCTACGGACAGGGCGGACGAGCAGTACTTC. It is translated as CSATDRADEQYF.